These 9 T cell receptor beta chains originate from one sample sequenced in a study of T-cell memory formation after mild COVID-19. TCRdb redid the calling of the 5' RACE reads with MiXCR, one entry per CDR3 protein. The sample has around 250,000 distinct CDR3 sequences; about a sixth are singletons. The sequencing input was PBMCs or a T cell subset sorted from them (not recorded which). These receptor sequences come from a man between 18 and 35 years old who had mild COVID-19 (a few samples of this study predate the infection). Cell type and time point are not known.

There are many counts of this clonotype. The chain uses TRBV27 and TRBJ1-6, with D unresolved. Trimming pared 6 bases from V and 10 bases from J, leaving 13 bases between. Germline assignment: CDR1 MNHEY and CDR2 SMNVEV (reference sequence). This CDR3 is 13 amino acids long. CDR3 bases: TGTGCCAGCAGCCCCCAGTCTTACTCACCCCTCCACTTT. It translates to CASSPQSYSPLHF.

V is TRBV7-2 and J is TRBJ2-5; TRBD1 agrees at 8 bases. Germline V gives CDR1 SGHTA, CDR2 FQGNSA. With V trimmed by 5 bases and J by 4 bases, 6 bases remained unmatched. This CDR3 has 14 residues. The CDR3 sequence: CASSDRGSRETQYF. DNA of the CDR3: TGTGCCAGCAGCGACAGGGGATCGCGAGAGACCCAGTACTTC.

The J gene is TRBJ2-2, the V gene TRBV7-3, with a possible D match to TRBD1 (5 bases). V lost 2 bases, J lost 4 bases, and 8 bases lay in between. Germline-derived CDR1 and CDR2 are SGHTA and FQGTGA. The CDR3 covers 14 residues. The CDR3 here is CASSLWGSTGELFF. CDR3 DNA sequence: TGTGCCAGCAGCTTATGGGGCAGCACCGGGGAGCTGTTTTTT.

This clonotype was counted only a few times. The V call is TRBV20-1, the J call TRBJ1-3, with 9 bases lining up with TRBD1. Germline CDR1 reads DFQATT; CDR2 reads SNEGSKA (reference sequence). Losses at the gene ends were 6 bases for V and 3 bases for J; bases not matched to a gene: 6. There are 14 residues in the CDR3. CDR3 amino acids: CSANTGGGGNTIYF. In DNA, the CDR3 is TGCAGTGCCAATACAGGGGGCGGTGGAAACACCATATATTTT.

The chain carries TRBV4-3 and TRBJ2-1, with 7 bases aligning to TRBD2. Germline-derived CDR1 and CDR2 are LGHNA and YSLEER. The CDR3 runs 16 residues. Trimming removed 1 base from V and 1 base from J; junction bases left unmatched: 4. The CDR3 protein is CASSQAPGLSYNEQFF. The CDR3 DNA sequence: TGCGCCAGCAGCCAAGCTCCGGGACTATCCTACAATGAGCAGTTCTTC.

This clonotype was recorded many times. J is TRBJ2-1 and V is TRBV7-2; 8 bases match TRBD2. Germline CDR1 is SGHTA and CDR2 is FQGNSA. J gave up 4 bases and V 5 bases, and 10 bases lay outside the gene matches. The CDR3 sequence is 16 residues long. This CDR3 reads CASSTQRAGGYNEQFF. CDR3 sequence (DNA): TGTGCCAGCAGCACCCAACGGGCGGGGGGTTACAATGAGCAGTTCTTC.

J is TRBJ2-7 and V is TRBV20-1; D tentatively reads TRBD1 or TRBD2 (5 bases each). Germline values: CDR1 DFQATT, CDR2 SNEGSKA (reference sequence). V lost 4 bases and J 2 bases, leaving 24 bases between the germline ends. The CDR3 contains 17 residues. CDR3 coding DNA: TGCAGTGCTACCGGGACGGACCGGCCCGCAGGCCCCTACGAGCAGTACGTC. It is translated as CSATGTDRPAGPYEQYV.

The table lists this clonotype with a few counts. The V gene is TRBV20-1, the J gene TRBJ1-5; D uncertain. Germline V gives CDR1 DFQATT, CDR2 SNEGSKA (reference sequence). V gave up 4 bases and J gave up 0 bases, with 10 bases separating them. The CDR3 loop spans 14 amino acids. The CDR3 here is CSATPRYSNQPQHF. CDR3 nucleotides: TGCAGTGCTACACCCAGGTATAGCAATCAGCCCCAGCATTTT.

This clonotype was seen only a few times. The chain has TRBV7-6 and TRBJ2-2, with TRBD2 identical over 13 bases. V was clipped by 7 bases and J by 3 bases; unmatched bases: 8. Germline V lookup: CDR1 SGHVS, CDR2 FNYEAQ. This CDR3 has 17 residues. The CDR3 is CASTIGTSGAHTGELFF. Here the CDR3 DNA reads TGTGCCAGCACCATAGGGACTAGCGGGGCTCACACCGGGGAGCTGTTTTTT.